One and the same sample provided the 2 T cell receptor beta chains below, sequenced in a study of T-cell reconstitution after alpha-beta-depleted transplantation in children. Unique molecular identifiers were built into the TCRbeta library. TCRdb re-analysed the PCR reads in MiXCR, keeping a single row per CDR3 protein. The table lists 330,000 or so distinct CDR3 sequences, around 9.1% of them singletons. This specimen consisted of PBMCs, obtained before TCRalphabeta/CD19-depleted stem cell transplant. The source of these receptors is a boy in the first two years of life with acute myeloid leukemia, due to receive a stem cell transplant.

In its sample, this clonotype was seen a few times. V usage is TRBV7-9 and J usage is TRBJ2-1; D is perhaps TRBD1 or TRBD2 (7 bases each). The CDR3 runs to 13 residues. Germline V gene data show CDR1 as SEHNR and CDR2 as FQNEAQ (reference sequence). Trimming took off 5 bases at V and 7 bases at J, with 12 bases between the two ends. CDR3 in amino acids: CASSPQGGNEQFF. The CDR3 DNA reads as TGTGCCAGCAGCCCCCAGGGGGGGAATGAGCAGTTCTTC. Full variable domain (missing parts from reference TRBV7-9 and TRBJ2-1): DTGVSQNPRHKITKRGQNVTFRCDPISEHNRLYWYRQTLGQGPEFLTYFQNEAQLEKSRLLSDRFSAERPKGSFSTLEIQRTEQGDSAMYLCASSPQGGNEQFFGPGTRLTVL.

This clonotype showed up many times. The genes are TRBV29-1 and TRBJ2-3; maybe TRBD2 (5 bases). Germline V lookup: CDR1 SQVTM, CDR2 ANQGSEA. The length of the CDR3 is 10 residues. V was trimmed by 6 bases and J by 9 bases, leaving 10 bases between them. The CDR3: CSVEGGTQYF. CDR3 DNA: TGCAGCGTCGAGGGTGGAACGCAGTATTTT.